Each of the 22 T cell receptor beta chains below was sequenced from the same sample in a study of blood T cell repertoires in COVID-19. Sequenced by immunoSEQ multiplex PCR; TCRdb stores in-frame clones only, minus some. The table records approximately 200,000 clones, about 87% of them present only once. Sequenced material: peripheral blood. The receptors shown here come from a man aged 55 to 70 who had recovered from COVID-19.

The chain recombines TRBV28 with TRBJ2-3; tentatively, D is TRBD2 (5 bases). V shed 5 bases and J shed 4 bases, with 16 bases lying between them. This CDR3 contains 15 residues. Germline CDR1 is MDHEN and CDR2 is SYDVKM. This chain's CDR3 is CASSPPGGSSDTQYF. In nucleotides, the CDR3 is TGTGCCAGCAGTCCCCCAGGAGGTAGTTCAGATACGCAGTATTTT.

The CDR3 DNA sequence: TGTGCCAGCAGGGGAGGGGGGCCTGGTCAGCCCCAGCATTTT. Translated: CASRGGGPGQPQHF. The J gene is TRBJ1-5, the V gene TRBV28; D may be TRBD1 (6 bases). Germline V CDR1 and CDR2: MDHEN, SYDVKM. The CDR3 runs to 14 residues. V shed 6 bases and J shed 6 bases, with 15 bases lying between them.

This rearrangement joins TRBV9 to TRBJ2-7, with 8 bases lining up with TRBD2. Germline V gene lookup returns CDR1 SGDLS and CDR2 YYNGEE. Trimming removed 0 bases from V and 0 bases from J; junction bases left unmatched: 5. The length of the CDR3 is 16 residues. In DNA, the CDR3 is TGTGCCAGCAGCGTAGTCCCGGGGGGGAACTCCTACGAGCAGTACTTC. Amino acids: CASSVVPGGNSYEQYF.

The chain links TRBV18 to TRBJ1-4; TRBD1 aligns across 10 bases. The CDR3 is 15 residues long. Germline CDR1 KGHSH, CDR2 LQKENI. The V and J ends lost 2 bases and 7 bases, in that order; junction bases with no gene match: 4. The chain's CDR3 is CASSPFDRGPEKLFF. The CDR3 DNA sequence: TGTGCCAGCTCACCATTCGACAGGGGGCCTGAAAAACTGTTTTTT. The full variable domain, completed using reference TRBV18 and TRBJ1-4, is NAGVMQNPRHLVRRRGQEARLRCSPMKGHSHVYWYRQLPEEGLKFMVYLQKENIIDESGMPKERFSAEFPKEGPSILRIQQVVRGDSAAYFCASSPFDRGPEKLFFGSGTQLSVL.

V usage is TRBV5-6 and J usage is TRBJ2-5, with TRBD2 matching 12 bases. The CDR3 extends over 16 amino acids. V lost 1 base, J lost 5 bases, and 6 bases stayed unmatched. Germline V gives CDR1 SGHDT, CDR2 YYEEEE. This CDR3 reads CASSLSSGRAGETQYF. The DNA of the CDR3 is TGTGCCAGCAGCTTGTCTAGCGGGAGGGCCGGTGAGACCCAGTACTTC.

The chain uses TRBV18 and TRBJ2-7, with D possibly matching TRBD1 (5 bases). The CDR3 extends over 15 amino acids. Germline-derived CDR1 and CDR2 are KGHSH and LQKENI. V was pared by 5 bases and J by 0 bases, with 14 bases between. This CDR3 reads CASSIQALSSYEQYF. Written as DNA, the CDR3 is TGTGCCAGCTCAATACAGGCTCTAAGCTCCTACGAGCAGTACTTC.

J is TRBJ2-1 and V is TRBV10-1, with 9 bases identical to TRBD2. J lost 0 bases, V lost 6 bases, and 3 bases had no gene match. The germline CDR1 and CDR2 sequences are WNHNN and SYGVQD (reference sequence). This CDR3 is 15 amino acids long. The CDR3 protein is CASSQTSGSYNEQFF. DNA for the CDR3: TGCGCCAGCAGCCAGACTAGCGGCTCCTACAATGAGCAGTTCTTC.

This chain connects TRBV2 to TRBJ1-1; 7 nucleotides match TRBD1. The junction had 6 bases not matched to a gene; V was cut back by 10 bases and J by 4 bases. CDR3 length: 12 amino acids. CDR1 is SNHLY, CDR2 FYNNEI, per germline. The CDR3: CAIQGEVTEAFF. The CDR3 DNA reads TGTGCCATCCAGGGGGAGGTCACTGAAGCTTTCTTT.

This clone was detected a few times. The chain carries TRBV24-1 and TRBJ1-2; 8 nucleotides match TRBD1. Germline assignment: CDR1 KGHDR and CDR2 SFDVKD. Trimming cost V 7 bases and J 1 base; bases outside gene matches: 4. The CDR3 is 14 residues long. CDR3 sequence (DNA): TGTGCCACCAGGTTAGGACAGGGTAACTATGGCTACACCTTC. It encodes CATRLGQGNYGYTF.

The chain has TRBV6-6 and TRBJ1-1; 7 bases are shared with TRBD1. With 0 bases clipped from V and 1 base from J, the junction kept 2 bases outside the gene matches. From germline, CDR1 is MNHNY and CDR2 SVGAGI (reference sequence). The CDR3 is made up of 15 amino acids. DNA for the CDR3: TGTGCCAGCAGTTACTCAGGGACAGCGAACACTGAAGCTTTCTTT. Translation gives CASSYSGTANTEAFF.

In its sample, this clone was seen once. In DNA, the CDR3 is TGTGCCTGGAGTGGGAGCGGGAACTCCTACGAGCAGTACTTC. Its protein product is CAWSGSGNSYEQYF. The gene calls are TRBV30 and TRBJ2-7; 7 nucleotides align to TRBD2. The V gene end was trimmed by 1 base and the J gene end by 0 bases; junction bases not matched to a gene: 3. CDR3 length: 14 amino acids. Germline loops: CDR1 GTSNPN, CDR2 SVGIG (reference sequence).

This chain connects TRBV4-2 to TRBJ1-2; 7 nucleotides line up with TRBD1. The CDR3 spans 13 residues. V gave up 2 bases and J gave up 6 bases; unmatched junction bases: 3. Germline V CDR1 and CDR2: LGHNA, YNFKEQ. In nucleotides, the CDR3 is TGTGCCAGCAGCCAAAAGGGGGCGGATGGCTACACCTTC. This sequence encodes CASSQKGADGYTF.

The V call is TRBV28, the J call TRBJ1-2; a weak D match, TRBD1 (5 bases). V lost 6 bases and J lost 1, with 9 bases in between. The germline CDR1 and CDR2 sequences are MDHEN and SYDVKM. The CDR3 loop spans 13 amino acids. CDR3 loop: CASRLDSNYGYTF. The CDR3 bases are TGTGCCAGCAGGTTAGACAGTAACTATGGCTACACCTTC.

The CDR3 DNA follows: TGTGCCAGCAGCCCTCAGGGAGGGGGGACCCAGTACTTC. Protein product: CASSPQGGGTQYF. The J gene is TRBJ2-5, the V gene TRBV11-3; possible D gene TRBD2, 7 bases. The V gene's germline CDR1 is SGHNT and CDR2 YENEEA. Trimming took off 5 bases at V and 7 bases at J, with 14 bases between the two ends. The CDR3 runs to 13 residues.

The rearrangement links TRBV30 to TRBJ2-1, with a possible D match to TRBD2 (5 bases). The CDR3 sequence is 14 residues long. Trimming removed 1 base from V and 4 bases from J, with 11 bases in between. Germline CDR1 is GTSNPN and CDR2 is SVGIG (reference sequence). CDR3 amino acids: CAWSAGKGYNEQFF. The CDR3, as DNA: TGTGCCTGGAGTGCGGGAAAAGGTTACAATGAGCAGTTCTTC.

CDR3 in DNA: TGCGCCAGCAGCTTGGGACAGGGTTTCACTGAAGCTTTCTTT. Protein product: CASSLGQGFTEAFF. V is TRBV5-1 and J is TRBJ1-1; TRBD1 matches at 7 bases. J lost 4 bases, V lost 0 bases, and 3 bases had no gene match. This CDR3 spans 14 amino acids. In germline, CDR1 is SGHRS, CDR2 YFSETQ.

This rearrangement joins TRBV5-4 to TRBJ1-1; TRBD1 matches at 8 bases. V trimming: 2 bases; J trimming: 1 base; junction bases outside the gene matches: 4. Germline lookup yields CDR1 SGHNT and CDR2 YYREEE (reference sequence). The CDR3 loop spans 15 amino acids. CDR3 DNA: TGTGCCAGCAGCTTACCACAGGGGGAGAACACTGAAGCTTTCTTT. This encodes CASSLPQGENTEAFF.

For the CDR3, the DNA is TGTGCCAGCATCGAGGGGGGGGACTATGGCTACACCTTC. Protein product: CASIEGGDYGYTF. The chain employs TRBV2 and TRBJ1-2, with a tentative D call TRBD1 (6 bases). CDR3 length: 13 amino acids. V was cut by 7 bases and J by 3 bases, with 12 bases left in between. CDR1 and CDR2 (germline): SNHLY, FYNNEI.

This clone was counted between two and nine times. This sample also contains other DNA sequences that code for the same CDR3. This sequence joins TRBV12-3 or TRBV12-4 and TRBJ1-5; D not certain. Trimming took 5 bases from V and 2 from J, leaving 7 bases between them. This CDR3 region has 13 residues. As DNA, the CDR3 is TGTGCCAGCAGTCTGAGGGGCAATCAGCCCCAGCATTTT. Translated: CASSLRGNQPQHF.

CDR3 in DNA: TGTGCCATCAGGGCTGACAGTTACTCCTACGAGCAGTACTTC. It yields the protein CAIRADSYSYEQYF. The chain uses TRBV10-3 and TRBJ2-7; possible D gene TRBD1, 5 bases. CDR1 and CDR2 (germline): ENHRY, SYGVKD. V dropped 6 bases and J dropped 0 bases, with 12 bases sitting between them. The CDR3 covers 14 residues.

The rearrangement joins TRBV7-2 to TRBJ1-1, with no clear D. Per germline, CDR1 SGHTA and CDR2 FQGNSA. The CDR3 loop spans 14 amino acids. V was clipped by 4 bases and J by 4 bases, with 13 bases between them. The CDR3 region has the DNA TGTGCCAGCAGCTCCGATGCGGTGGCCACTGAAGCTTTCTTT. Amino acid sequence: CASSSDAVATEAFF.

This clone was counted once. V gene TRBV18 combines with J gene TRBJ2-5; D is unclear. The CDR3 has 14 residues. Germline lookup yields CDR1 KGHSH and CDR2 LQKENI. The V end was cut by 0 bases, the J end by 4 bases, with 9 bases between. The CDR3 loop reads CASSPPSLRETQYF. In DNA form, the CDR3 reads TGTGCCAGCTCACCACCGTCTTTGAGAGAGACCCAGTACTTC.